This TCR beta chain was identified during a study of T cell repertoires in cytomegalovirus infection. As for the study in general: CMV infection together with matching HLA type was indicated by public TCR beta signatures. Study observations and caveats: Carriers of CMV and the relevant HLA type were discriminated by public TCR beta frequency.

Germline CDR1 and CDR2: SEHNR and FQNEAQ (reference sequence). The CDR3 extends over 14 amino acids. V was cut by 1 base and J by 5 bases, with 11 bases left in between. TCRdb used MiXCR to reprocess the reads, holding one entry per CDR3 protein. The sample has a few hundred thousand distinct CDR3 sequences; 15% to 20% are singletons. This clonotype has only a few counts. Its antigen is not identified. J is TRBJ1-1 and V is TRBV7-9, with D possibly TRBD1 on 5 matching bases. The clonotype comes from a human donor in good health (CMV status not recorded). Some clones in this sample may be carry-over from other donors' samples. The sample taken for sequencing was CD8+ T cells from PBMCs. CDR3 nucleotide sequence: TGTGCCAGCAGCTTAGTGGGCGCAGGGACTGAAGCTTTCTTT. It translates to CASSLVGAGTEAFF.